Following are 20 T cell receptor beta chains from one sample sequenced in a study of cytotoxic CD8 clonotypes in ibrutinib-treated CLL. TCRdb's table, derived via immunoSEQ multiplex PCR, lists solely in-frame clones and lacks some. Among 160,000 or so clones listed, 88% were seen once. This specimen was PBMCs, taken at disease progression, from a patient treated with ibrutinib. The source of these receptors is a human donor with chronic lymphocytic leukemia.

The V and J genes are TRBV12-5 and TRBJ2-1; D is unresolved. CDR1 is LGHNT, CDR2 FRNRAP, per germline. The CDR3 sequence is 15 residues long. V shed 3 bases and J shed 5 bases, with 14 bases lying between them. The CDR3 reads CASGFTGLQDNEQFF. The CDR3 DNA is TGTGCTAGTGGTTTTACCGGGCTGCAAGACAATGAGCAGTTCTTC.

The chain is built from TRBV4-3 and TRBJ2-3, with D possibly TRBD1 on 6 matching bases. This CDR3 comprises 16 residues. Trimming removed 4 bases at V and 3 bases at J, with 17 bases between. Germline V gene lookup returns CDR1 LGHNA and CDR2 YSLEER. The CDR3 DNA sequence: TGCGCCAGCAGCCGACTACCGGGACAACTGACAGATACGCAGTATTTT. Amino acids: CASSRLPGQLTDTQYF.

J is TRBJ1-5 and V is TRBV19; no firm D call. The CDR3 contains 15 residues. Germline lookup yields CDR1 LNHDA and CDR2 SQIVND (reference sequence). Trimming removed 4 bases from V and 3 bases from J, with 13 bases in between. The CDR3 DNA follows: TGTGCCAGTAGTAATTCGGCGGCCCCCAATCAGCCCCAGCATTTT. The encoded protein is CASSNSAAPNQPQHF.

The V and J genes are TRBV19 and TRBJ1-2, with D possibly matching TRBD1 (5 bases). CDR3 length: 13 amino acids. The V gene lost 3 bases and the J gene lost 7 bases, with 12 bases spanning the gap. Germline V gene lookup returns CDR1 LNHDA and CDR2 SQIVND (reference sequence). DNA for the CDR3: TGTGCCAGTAGTATGGGACTTCTTTCTGGCTACACCTTC. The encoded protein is CASSMGLLSGYTF.

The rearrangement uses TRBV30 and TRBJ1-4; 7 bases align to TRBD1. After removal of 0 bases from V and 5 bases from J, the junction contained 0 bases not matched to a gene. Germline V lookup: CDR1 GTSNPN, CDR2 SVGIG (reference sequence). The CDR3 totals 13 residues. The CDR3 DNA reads TGTGCCTGGAGTGTACAGGGGAATGAAAAACTGTTTTTT. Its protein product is CAWSVQGNEKLFF.

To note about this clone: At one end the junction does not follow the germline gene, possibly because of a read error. The CDR3 nucleotides are TGTGCTAGCAGCTTAGCGCCCTCGATCGGAGATACGCAGTATTTT. As protein: CASSLAPSIGDTQYF. The rearrangement links TRBV7-7 to TRBJ2-3, with TRBD2 as a possible D gene (5 bases). The CDR3 spans 15 residues. Germline values: CDR1 SSHAT, CDR2 FNYEAQ (reference sequence).

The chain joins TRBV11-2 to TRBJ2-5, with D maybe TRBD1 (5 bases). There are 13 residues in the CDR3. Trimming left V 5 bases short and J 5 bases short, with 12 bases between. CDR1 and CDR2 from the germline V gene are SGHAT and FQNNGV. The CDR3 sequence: CASSPLAGETQYF. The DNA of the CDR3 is TGTGCCAGCAGCCCTCTGGCAGGGGAGACCCAGTACTTC.

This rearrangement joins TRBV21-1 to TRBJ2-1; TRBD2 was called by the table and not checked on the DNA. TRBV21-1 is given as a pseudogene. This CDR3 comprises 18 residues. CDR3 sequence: CASSKALTTGNSYNEQFF. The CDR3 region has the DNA TGTGCCAGCAGCAAAGCCCTAACGACTGGAAACTCCTACAATGAGCAGTTCTTC.

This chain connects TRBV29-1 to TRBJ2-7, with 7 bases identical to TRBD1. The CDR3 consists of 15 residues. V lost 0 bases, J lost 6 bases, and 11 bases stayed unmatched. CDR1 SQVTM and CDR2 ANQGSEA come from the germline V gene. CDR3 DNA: TGCAGCGTTGAAGAATTTGGAAGGGGGCCCAGCGAGCAGTACTTC. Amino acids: CSVEEFGRGPSEQYF.

CDR3 residues: CASSLLGRGFDEQYF. The CDR3 DNA reads as TGTGCCAGCAGCTTACTAGGTAGGGGTTTTGACGAGCAGTACTTC. This chain links TRBV7-2 with TRBJ2-7, with D possibly matching TRBD1 (5 bases). Germline CDR1 SGHTA, CDR2 FQGNSA. Trimming took 2 bases from V and 5 from J, leaving 16 bases between them. The CDR3 spans 15 residues.

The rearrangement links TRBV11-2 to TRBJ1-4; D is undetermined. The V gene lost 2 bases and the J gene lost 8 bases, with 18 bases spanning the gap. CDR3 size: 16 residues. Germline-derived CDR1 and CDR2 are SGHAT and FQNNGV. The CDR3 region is CASSLLGSGSNEKLFF. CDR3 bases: TGTGCCAGCAGCTTATTAGGTTCGGGGAGTAACGAAAAACTGTTTTTT.

DNA of the CDR3: TGTGCCAGCAGTAAAACTAGCGGGAGCACAGATACGCAGTATTTT. This translates into CASSKTSGSTDTQYF. The V call is TRBV2, the J call TRBJ2-3; TRBD2 agrees at 9 bases. CDR3 size: 15 residues. Looked up from germline, CDR1 is SNHLY and CDR2 is FYNNEI. V dropped 5 bases and J dropped 0; count of bases not matched to a gene: 3.

CDR3 DNA sequence: TGTGCCAGCAGTTATAGGGCTAGTAGGGGGGCTTATGGCTACACCTTC. This codes for CASSYRASRGAYGYTF. The V call is TRBV6-6, the J call TRBJ1-2; possible D gene TRBD1, 6 bases. This CDR3 is 16 amino acids long. V was pared by 3 bases and J by 5 bases, with 19 bases between. CDR1 is MNHNY, CDR2 SVGAGI, per germline (reference sequence).

This CDR3 is CASSIMGQGRYNEQFF. The CDR3 nucleotides are TGTGCCAGTAGTATCATGGGGCAGGGAAGGTACAATGAGCAGTTCTTC. V gene TRBV19 combines with J gene TRBJ2-1, with a tentative D call TRBD1 (5 bases). The CDR3 is 16 amino acids. V was pared by 3 bases and J by 4 bases, with 16 bases between. In germline, CDR1 is LNHDA, CDR2 SQIVND (reference sequence). Drawing the rest from reference TRBV19 and TRBJ2-1, the complete variable domain is DGGITQSPKYLFRKEGQNVTLSCEQNLNHDAMYWYRQDPGQGLRLIYYSQIVNDFQKGDIAEGYSVSREKKESFPLTVTSAQKNPTAFYLCASSIMGQGRYNEQFFGPGTRLTVL.

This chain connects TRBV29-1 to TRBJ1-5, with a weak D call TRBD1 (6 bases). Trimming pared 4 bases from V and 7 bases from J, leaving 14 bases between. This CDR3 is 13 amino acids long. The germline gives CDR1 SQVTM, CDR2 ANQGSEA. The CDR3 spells CSVADGTLQPQHF. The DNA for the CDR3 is TGCAGCGTTGCGGATGGGACACTCCAGCCCCAGCATTTT. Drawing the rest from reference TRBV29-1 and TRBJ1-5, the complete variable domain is SAVISQKPSRDICQRGTSLTIQCQVDSQVTMMFWYRQQPGQSLTLIATANQGSEATYESGFVIDKFPISRPNLTFSTLTVSNMSPEDSSIYLCSVADGTLQPQHFGDGTRLSIL.

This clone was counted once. CDR3 protein: CASSPGLAGGPRETQYF. DNA for the CDR3: TGTGCCAGCTCACCCGGACTAGCGGGAGGGCCGAGAGAGACCCAGTACTTC. The chain couples TRBV18 to TRBJ2-5; TRBD2 aligns across 15 bases. CDR1 is KGHSH and CDR2 is LQKENI in the germline V gene. The CDR3 spans 17 residues. V was clipped by 3 bases and J by 4 bases; unmatched bases: 6. The entire variable domain, with the rest obtained from reference TRBV18 and TRBJ2-5, is as follows: NAGVMQNPRHLVRRRGQEARLRCSPMKGHSHVYWYRQLPEEGLKFMVYLQKENIIDESGMPKERFSAEFPKEGPSILRIQQVVRGDSAAYFCASSPGLAGGPRETQYFGPGTRLLVL.

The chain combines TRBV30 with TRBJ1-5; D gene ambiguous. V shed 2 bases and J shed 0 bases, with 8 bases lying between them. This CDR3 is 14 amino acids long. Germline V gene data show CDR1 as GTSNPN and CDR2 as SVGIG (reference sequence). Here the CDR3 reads CAWSLGISNQPQHF. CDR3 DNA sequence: TGTGCCTGGAGTCTCGGGATTAGCAATCAGCCCCAGCATTTT.

CDR3 sequence reads: CASSPRTGTDTQYF. The CDR3 DNA reads as TGTGCCAGTAGTCCGAGGACAGGCACAGATACGCAGTATTTT. The chain uses TRBV19 and TRBJ2-3; maybe TRBD1 (6 bases). Germline assignment: CDR1 LNHDA and CDR2 SQIVND (reference sequence). There are 14 residues in the CDR3. Trimming left V 5 bases short and J 1 base short, with 10 bases between.

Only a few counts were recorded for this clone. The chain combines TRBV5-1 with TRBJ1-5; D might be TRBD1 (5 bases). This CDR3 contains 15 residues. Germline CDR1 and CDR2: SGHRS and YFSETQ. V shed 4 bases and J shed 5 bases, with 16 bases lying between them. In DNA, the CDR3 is TGCGCCAGCAGCGCAGGGTTTGAGTACGATCAGCCCCAGCATTTT. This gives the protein CASSAGFEYDQPQHF.

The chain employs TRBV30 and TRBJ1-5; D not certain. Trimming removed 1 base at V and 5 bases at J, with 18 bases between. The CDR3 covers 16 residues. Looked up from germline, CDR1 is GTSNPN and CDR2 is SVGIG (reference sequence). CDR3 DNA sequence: TGTGCCTGGAGTGGCACGACGGACCGTAAAGATCAGCCCCAGCATTTT. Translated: CAWSGTTDRKDQPQHF.